The 21 T cell receptor beta chains below were found in one sample sequenced in a study of blood T cell repertoires in COVID-19. Profiled with immunoSEQ multiplex PCR; TCRdb holds only in-frame clones, not every one. This table holds 90,000 or so clones, less than 85% found once. The specimen sequenced was peripheral blood. Receptors originate from a human donor in a cohort sampled during active COVID-19.

CDR3 protein: CASSRGTSGGEETQYF. Written as DNA, the CDR3 is TGTGCCAGCAGCCGAGGGACTAGCGGGGGAGAAGAGACCCAGTACTTC. This rearrangement joins TRBV7-8 to TRBJ2-5; 14 bases match TRBD2. CDR1 and CDR2 from the germline V gene are SGHVS and FQNEAQ. The CDR3 runs to 16 residues. V shed 5 bases, J shed 3 bases, and the junction held 5 bases outside the gene matches.

This rearrangement joins TRBV5-6 to TRBJ1-1; a weak D match, TRBD1 (6 bases). Trimming cost V 3 bases and J 6 bases, with 18 bases left between them. This CDR3 region has 15 residues. Germline loops: CDR1 SGHDT, CDR2 YYEEEE. The CDR3 DNA sequence: TGTGCCAGCAGCTGGACCCGGGACAATCATCCTGAAGCTTTCTTT. Translation gives CASSWTRDNHPEAFF.

The chain carries TRBV4-2 and TRBJ2-3; 7 nucleotides agree with TRBD2. Germline loops: CDR1 LGHNA, CDR2 YNFKEQ. Losses at the gene ends were 0 bases for V and 1 base for J; bases not matched to a gene: 7. The CDR3 covers 17 residues. CDR3 protein: CASSQDPGAGGTDTQYF. CDR3 DNA sequence: TGTGCCAGCAGCCAAGATCCCGGGGCGGGGGGCACAGATACGCAGTATTTT.

This clone was detected only once. This chain connects TRBV27 to TRBJ1-3, with 8 bases that match TRBD1. The CDR3 has 14 amino acids. CDR1 MNHEY and CDR2 SMNVEV come from the germline V gene (reference sequence). Trimming removed 6 bases from V and 4 bases from J; junction bases left unmatched: 5. CDR3 residues: CASSRTGFGNTIYF. CDR3 in DNA: TGTGCCAGCAGCAGGACAGGGTTCGGAAACACCATATATTTT.

The J gene is TRBJ2-7, the V gene TRBV15, with TRBD1 matching 9 bases. V was clipped by 0 bases and J by 5 bases; unmatched bases: 11. The germline gives CDR1 LNHNV, CDR2 YYDKDF (reference sequence). The CDR3 extends over 17 amino acids. CDR3 nucleotide sequence: TGTGCCACCAGCAGAGATTTCGGCACAGGGGGCCTCGACGAGCAGTACTTC. It specifies CATSRDFGTGGLDEQYF.

The genes are TRBV10-3 and TRBJ2-7; tentative D call: TRBD1 (6 bases). Trimming removed 4 bases from V and 3 bases from J, with 10 bases in between. Germline assignment: CDR1 ENHRY and CDR2 SYGVKD. There are 13 residues in the CDR3. For the CDR3, the DNA is TGTGCCATCAGTGGGACAGACTACTACGAGCAGTACTTC. This codes for CAISGTDYYEQYF.

Comments on this clone: Different DNA sequences within this sample yield the same CDR3. The chain couples TRBV2 to TRBJ1-1; possibly TRBD1 for D (5 bases). The CDR3 consists of 13 residues. Looked up from germline, CDR1 is SNHLY and CDR2 is FYNNEI. V dropped 6 bases and J dropped 1 base, with 9 bases sitting between them. The CDR3 sequence is CASSEDTNTEAFF. CDR3 in DNA: TGTGCCAGCAGCGAGGACACGAACACTGAAGCTTTCTTT.

The J gene is TRBJ2-5, the V gene TRBV7-8, with D maybe TRBD1 (6 bases). This CDR3 spans 18 amino acids. Germline V gives CDR1 SGHVS, CDR2 FQNEAQ. Trimming took 4 bases from V and 5 from J, leaving 26 bases between them. The CDR3 nucleotides read TGTGCCAGCAGCTCCCCCCGTTTGGGGGCGTCGCTTCGGGAGACCCAGTACTTC. This encodes CASSSPRLGASLRETQYF.

The chain couples TRBV5-8 to TRBJ2-5; no clear D. The CDR3 contains 15 residues. The germline V gene has CDR1 SGHTS and CDR2 YDEGEE. Trimming left V 1 base short and J 1 base short, with 11 bases between. The DNA for the CDR3 is TGTGCCAGCAGCTTGTCTTGGGCGCCCCAAGAGACCCAGTACTTC. This encodes CASSLSWAPQETQYF.

This chain joins TRBV5-5 and TRBJ1-3, with D perhaps matching TRBD1 (5 bases). CDR1 is SGHKS, CDR2 YYEKEE, per germline (reference sequence). The germline V and J ends were trimmed by 0 bases and 2 bases, with 12 bases remaining between them. The CDR3 covers 16 residues. For the CDR3, the DNA is TGTGCCAGCAGCTTGGGTAGGCAGGGTGCTGGAAACACCATATATTTT. It yields the protein CASSLGRQGAGNTIYF.

The chain employs TRBV29-1 and TRBJ1-4, with D possibly being TRBD1 (5 bases). Trimming stripped 2 bases from V and 8 bases from J, with 12 bases between. Germline V lookup: CDR1 SQVTM, CDR2 ANQGSEA. The CDR3 runs 13 residues. The CDR3 spells CSVEFRVGEKLFF. CDR3 DNA: TGCAGCGTTGAATTCAGGGTGGGCGAAAAACTGTTTTTT.

This chain uses TRBV7-2 with TRBJ1-5, with TRBD1 matching 7 bases. Germline loops: CDR1 SGHTA, CDR2 FQGNSA. The ends lost 4 bases at V and 8 bases at J; junction bases unmatched: 11. The CDR3 is 15 residues long. Here the CDR3 DNA reads TGTGCCAGCAGCTCAATGACAGGGCCGGTAGAGCCCCAGCATTTT. Translation: CASSSMTGPVEPQHF.

The chain links TRBV5-4 to TRBJ2-7; no clear D. V gave up 2 bases and J gave up 0 bases, with 3 bases separating them. This CDR3 comprises 12 residues. CDR1 is SGHNT and CDR2 is YYREEE in the germline V gene (reference sequence). CDR3 residues: CASSFSSYEQYF. The CDR3, as DNA: TGTGCCAGCAGCTTCAGCTCCTACGAGCAGTACTTC. Filled out from reference TRBV5-4 and TRBJ2-7, the complete variable domain reads ETGVTQSPTHLIKTRGQQVTLRCSSQSGHNTVSWYQQALGQGPQFIFQYYREEENGRGNFPPRFSGLQFPNYSSELNVNALELDDSALYLCASSFSSYEQYFGPGTRLTVT.

The V and J genes are TRBV4-2 and TRBJ2-2; 10 bases fit TRBD1. Looked up from germline, CDR1 is LGHNA and CDR2 is YNFKEQ. With V trimmed by 4 bases and J by 7 bases, 3 bases remained unmatched. The CDR3 sequence is 14 residues long. Here the CDR3 DNA reads TGTGCCAGCAGCCTACGGACAGGGGGCGGGGAGCTGTTTTTT. Translated, it gives CASSLRTGGGELFF.

CDR3 nucleotides: TGTGCCAGCAGCAAAGGACTAGTAGACTACAATGAGCAGTTCTTC. This sequence encodes CASSKGLVDYNEQFF. This sequence joins TRBV7-9 and TRBJ2-1; 7 positions agree with TRBD2. The V and J ends lost 5 bases and 3 bases, in that order; junction bases with no gene match: 7. The V gene's germline CDR1 is SEHNR and CDR2 FQNEAQ (reference sequence). The CDR3 has 15 residues.

This clone was seen only a few times. The chain couples TRBV5-5 to TRBJ1-1; D call uncertain. Germline loops: CDR1 SGHKS, CDR2 YYEKEE (reference sequence). This CDR3 contains 16 residues. V lost 0 bases and J 3 bases, leaving 15 bases between the germline ends. Written as DNA, the CDR3 is TGTGCCAGCAGCTTGGATCCTGGGCGGGGTTACACTGAAGCTTTCTTT. Translation gives CASSLDPGRGYTEAFF.

J is TRBJ2-1 and V is TRBV10-1; 8 bases are shared with TRBD2. V trimming: 3 bases; J trimming: 12 bases; junction bases outside the gene matches: 10. The CDR3 loop spans 14 amino acids. Germline-derived CDR1 and CDR2 are WNHNN and SYGVQD (reference sequence). CDR3 region: CASSDPGTSFWQFF. The CDR3 DNA sequence: TGCGCCAGCAGTGATCCCGGGACTAGTTTCTGGCAGTTCTTC.

V gene TRBV11-1 combines with J gene TRBJ2-2; TRBD2 aligns across 10 bases. The CDR3 loop spans 16 amino acids. Germline V gene lookup returns CDR1 SGHAT and CDR2 FQDESV (reference sequence). V shed 5 bases and J 3 bases; nucleotides not matched to a gene: 6. The CDR3, as DNA: TGTGCCAGCAGCGAGATAGCGGGGGGATACACCGGGGAGCTGTTTTTT. This sequence encodes CASSEIAGGYTGELFF. Variable domain in full (rest from reference TRBV11-1 and TRBJ2-2): EAEVAQSPRYKITEKSQAVAFWCDPISGHATLYWYRQILGQGPELLVQFQDESVVDDSQLPKDRFSAERLKGVDSTLKIQPAELGDSAMYLCASSEIAGGYTGELFFGEGSRLTVL.

The chain is built from TRBV29-1 and TRBJ1-1; D remains ambiguous. This CDR3 has 13 residues. Trimming removed 4 bases at V and 4 bases at J, with 13 bases between. Germline V gene sequence: CDR1 SQVTM, CDR2 ANQGSEA. CDR3 in amino acids: CSVAKNSGTEAFF. The CDR3 DNA reads TGCAGCGTTGCCAAGAATTCGGGCACTGAAGCTTTCTTT. The whole variable domain, filled in from reference TRBV29-1 and TRBJ1-1, reads SAVISQKPSRDICQRGTSLTIQCQVDSQVTMMFWYRQQPGQSLTLIATANQGSEATYESGFVIDKFPISRPNLTFSTLTVSNMSPEDSSIYLCSVAKNSGTEAFFGQGTRLTVV.

V usage is TRBV28 and J usage is TRBJ2-5; tentatively, D is TRBD2 (5 bases). The length of the CDR3 is 14 residues. V was clipped by 7 bases and J by 5 bases, with 17 bases between them. The germline gives CDR1 MDHEN, CDR2 SYDVKM. The CDR3 bases are TGTGCCAGCATCGCTCCCGGAGGTCATGAGACCCAGTACTTC. It yields the protein CASIAPGGHETQYF.

This chain links TRBV28 with TRBJ2-3, with 7 bases that match TRBD1. Germline assignment: CDR1 MDHEN and CDR2 SYDVKM. V was clipped by 3 bases and J by 1 base; unmatched bases: 4. This CDR3 has 15 amino acids. The CDR3 reads CASSLIGQGTDTQYF. For the CDR3, the DNA is TGTGCCAGCAGTTTGATCGGACAGGGCACAGATACGCAGTATTTT.